Listed below are T cell receptor beta chains from one sample, sequenced in a study of T cells after yellow fever vaccination. TCRdb itself ran the 5' RACE reads through MiXCR, one entry per CDR3 protein. The data show more than 350,000 distinct CDR3 sequences, 9.5% to 13% seen once. Sequencing used PBMCs, obtained on the day of the first yellow fever vaccination. These receptors all stem from a man aged 18 to 30 who received the YFV17D yellow fever vaccine. The CDR3 runs from the conserved cysteine through the conserved F or W. D genes are given only for firm matches. Where a row states a size, it is once, few, many or the class of an expanded clone; other rows omit it.

. | TRBJ2-1 | TRBD2 | TRBV12-3/TRBV12-4 | CASSPGLADNEQFF
few | TRBJ1-3 | . | TRBV5-1 | CASSLGAGAGNTIYF
. | TRBJ1-4 | . | TRBV25-1 | CASSELVDSNEKLFF
few | TRBJ1-5 | . | TRBV6-5 | CASSYFRESISNQPQHF
. | TRBJ1-1 | . | TRBV7-3 | CASSLIQGTEAFF
many | TRBJ2-7 | . | TRBV7-2 | CASSLVSSLSYEQYF
. | TRBJ1-4 | . | TRBV5-6 | CASSRPGSTNEKLFF
. | TRBJ2-5 | . | TRBV3-1 | CASSQDLLGPTPGETQYF
. | TRBJ1-1 | TRBD1 | TRBV29-1 | CSVENRGGYKAFF
. | TRBJ1-3 | . | TRBV20-1 | CSARDAGFIYF
. | TRBJ2-3 | . | TRBV18 | CASSPQTGSTDTQYF
. | TRBJ2-7 | . | TRBV15 | CATSRGGLGEQYF
few | TRBJ1-5 | TRBD1 | TRBV6-1 | CASSEAGDRAGNQPQHF
few | TRBJ1-3 | TRBD1 | TRBV6-1 | CASSGDRVGNTIYF
few | TRBJ2-3 | . | TRBV7-8 | CASSPGGRTDTQYF
. | TRBJ1-2 | . | TRBV5-1 | CASSLMGGF